Each of the 7 T cell receptor beta chains below was sequenced from the same sample in a study of Ad26.COV2.S vaccination and SARS-CoV-2 variants. The table came from immunoSEQ multiplex PCR; TCRdb's copy has only in-frame clones and leaves some out. The table has approximately 460,000 clones, about 89% seen once; the top ten hold 1.7%. The treatment is: around 19 received Ad26.COV2.S at low or high dose, single or two shots; about 5 received placebo; per-sample allocation not given. Day 63 following the first vaccine or placebo injection was when the samples were taken. The sequences come from peripheral blood, collected in a trial of Ad26.COV2.S vaccine versus placebo. The receptors here all came from a person aged 18-65 years who received the Ad26.COV2.S COVID-19 vaccine or a placebo.

The chain has TRBV29-1 and TRBJ2-5, with 9 bases that match TRBD2. V shed 4 bases, J shed 7 bases, and the junction held 7 bases outside the gene matches. The CDR3 spans 13 residues. Germline CDR1 is SQVTM and CDR2 is ANQGSEA. The CDR3 region is CSVGREGRGTQYF. CDR3 DNA sequence: TGCAGCGTTGGGCGGGAGGGCCGAGGGACCCAGTACTTC.

CDR3 DNA: TGTGCCATCAGTGTTTCGGGCGGAAACAATCAGCCCCAGCATTTT. Protein sequence: CAISVSGGNNQPQHF. The rearrangement joins TRBV10-3 to TRBJ1-5; D is unresolved. The germline V gene has CDR1 ENHRY and CDR2 SYGVKD. The V and J ends lost 4 bases and 3 bases respectively, with 13 bases between them. The CDR3 sequence is 15 residues long.

The genes are TRBV28 and TRBJ2-3; maybe TRBD2 (6 bases). Germline lookup yields CDR1 MDHEN and CDR2 SYDVKM. The CDR3 is 14 amino acids. Trimming removed 7 bases at V and 2 bases at J, with 13 bases between. The CDR3 nucleotides are TGTGCCAGCAACCCTGGGCGGGACACAGATACGCAGTATTTT. It is translated as CASNPGRDTDTQYF.

The chain uses TRBV19 and TRBJ2-1; D unclear. CDR1 is LNHDA and CDR2 is SQIVND in the germline V gene (reference sequence). This CDR3 contains 16 residues. V was shortened by 5 bases and J by 0 bases, with 14 bases between the two germline ends. CDR3 amino acids: CASSAVFDHSYNEQFF. Written as DNA, the CDR3 is TGTGCCAGTAGTGCCGTTTTTGATCACTCCTACAATGAGCAGTTCTTC.

V usage is TRBV28 and J usage is TRBJ2-7, with 10 bases fitting TRBD2. The germline V gene has CDR1 MDHEN and CDR2 SYDVKM. With V trimmed by 4 bases and J by 1 base, 4 bases remained unmatched. The CDR3 runs 15 residues. The CDR3 nucleotides are TGTGCCAGCAGTTCTTGGACTAGCGGTTCCTACGAGCAGTACTTC. It specifies CASSSWTSGSYEQYF.

This clone was counted once. V gene TRBV4-1 combines with J gene TRBJ1-1; a possible D gene is TRBD1 (6 bases). CDR3 length equals 15 residues. Germline assignment: CDR1 MGHRA and CDR2 YSYEKL. Trimming removed 4 bases from V and 2 bases from J, with 14 bases in between. For the CDR3, the DNA is TGCGCCAGCAGCCCGCAGGGGTGGGGAAACACTGAAGCTTTCTTT. Translated, it gives CASSPQGWGNTEAFF.

V is TRBV5-1 and J is TRBJ2-2; 8 bases agree with TRBD2. Germline trimming cut 0 bases from V and 7 bases from J; bases unmatched to any gene: 14. CDR1 is SGHRS, CDR2 YFSETQ, per germline. This CDR3 has 18 residues. Here the CDR3 DNA reads TGCGCCAGCAGCTTGGCTTGGTTAGCGGGGCCAGGAGGCGGGGAGCTGTTTTTT. Its translation is CASSLAWLAGPGGGELFF.